This T cell receptor (beta chain) stems from a study of T cells in Graves' hyperthyroidism and ophthalmopathy. Investigators excluded patients with uncontrolled infection, other autoimmune disease, pregnancy or lactation. This clonotype was observed at least ten times. TCR beta CDR3 sequences were amplified from RNA transcripts. In the first-round RT-PCR of the TCR CDR3, the HTBI primer set was used. TCRdb used MiXCR to reprocess the multiplex PCR reads, holding one entry per CDR3 protein. Of fewer than 200,000 distinct CDR3 sequences detected, about 17% appear once; the ten largest clones hold roughly 30%. Germline CDR1 reads LGHDT; CDR2 reads YNNKEL (reference sequence). V lost 8 bases to trimming and J lost 2 bases; unmatched junction nucleotides: 2. This CDR3 is built from 14 residues.

The V and J genes are TRBV3-1 and TRBJ2-2; 10 bases map to TRBD1. Specimen: blood. The origin of this receptor is a woman aged 45-60 years with Graves' hyperthyroidism. CDR3 loop: CASRDRGNTGELFF. CDR3 nucleotide sequence: TGTGCCAGCCGGGACAGGGGTAACACCGGGGAGCTGTTTTTT.